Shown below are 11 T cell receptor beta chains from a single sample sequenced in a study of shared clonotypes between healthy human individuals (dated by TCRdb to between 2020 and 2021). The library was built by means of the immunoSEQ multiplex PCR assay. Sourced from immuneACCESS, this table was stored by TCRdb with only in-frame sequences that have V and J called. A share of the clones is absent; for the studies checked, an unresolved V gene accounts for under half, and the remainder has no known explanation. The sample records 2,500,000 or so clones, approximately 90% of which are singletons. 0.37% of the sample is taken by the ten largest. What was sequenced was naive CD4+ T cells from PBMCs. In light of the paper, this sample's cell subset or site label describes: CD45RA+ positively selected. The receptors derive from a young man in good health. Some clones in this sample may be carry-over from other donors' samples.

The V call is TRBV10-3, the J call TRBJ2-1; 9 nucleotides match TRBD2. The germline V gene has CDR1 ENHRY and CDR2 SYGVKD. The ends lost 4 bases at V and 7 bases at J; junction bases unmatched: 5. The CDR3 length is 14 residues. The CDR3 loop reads CAISVAGAENEQFF. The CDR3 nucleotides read TGTGCCATCAGTGTAGCGGGAGCAGAAAATGAGCAGTTCTTC.

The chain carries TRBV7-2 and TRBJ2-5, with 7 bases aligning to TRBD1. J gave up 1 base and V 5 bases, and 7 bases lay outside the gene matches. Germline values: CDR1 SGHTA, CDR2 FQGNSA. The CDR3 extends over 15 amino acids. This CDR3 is CASSPGDRVQETQYF. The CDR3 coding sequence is TGTGCCAGCAGCCCCGGAGACAGGGTCCAAGAGACCCAGTACTTC.

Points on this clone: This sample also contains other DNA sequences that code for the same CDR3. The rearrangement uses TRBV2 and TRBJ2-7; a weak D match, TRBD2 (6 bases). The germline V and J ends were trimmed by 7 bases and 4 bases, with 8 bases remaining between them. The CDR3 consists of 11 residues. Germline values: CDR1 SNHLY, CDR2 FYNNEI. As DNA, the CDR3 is TGTGCCAGCACAGCGGGTTACGAGCAGTACTTC. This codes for CASTAGYEQYF.

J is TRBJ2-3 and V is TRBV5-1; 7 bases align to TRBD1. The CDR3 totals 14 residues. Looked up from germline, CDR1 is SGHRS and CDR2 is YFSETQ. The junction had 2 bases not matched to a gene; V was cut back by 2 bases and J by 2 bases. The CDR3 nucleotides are TGCGCCAGCAGCTTCGACAGGGCCACAGATACGCAGTATTTT. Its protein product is CASSFDRATDTQYF.

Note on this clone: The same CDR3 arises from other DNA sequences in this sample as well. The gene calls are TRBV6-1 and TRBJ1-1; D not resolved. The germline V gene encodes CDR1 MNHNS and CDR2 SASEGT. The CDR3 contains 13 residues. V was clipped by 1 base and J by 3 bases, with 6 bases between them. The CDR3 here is CASSEVGDTEAFF. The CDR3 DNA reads TGTGCCAGCAGTGAAGTCGGGGACACTGAAGCTTTCTTT.

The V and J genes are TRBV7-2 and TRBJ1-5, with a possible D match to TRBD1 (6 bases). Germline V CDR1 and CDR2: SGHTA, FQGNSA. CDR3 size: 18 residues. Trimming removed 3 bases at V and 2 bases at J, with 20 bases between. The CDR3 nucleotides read TGTGCCAGCAGCTTGGCCTCCCTCGGGGGGCAAGGCAATCAGCCCCAGCATTTT. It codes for CASSLASLGGQGNQPQHF.

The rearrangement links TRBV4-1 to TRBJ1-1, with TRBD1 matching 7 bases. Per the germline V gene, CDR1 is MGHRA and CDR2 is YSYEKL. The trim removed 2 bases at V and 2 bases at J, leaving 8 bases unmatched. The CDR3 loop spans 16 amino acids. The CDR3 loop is CASSQLHRGPNTEAFF. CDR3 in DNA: TGCGCCAGCAGCCAATTACACAGGGGACCAAACACTGAAGCTTTCTTT.

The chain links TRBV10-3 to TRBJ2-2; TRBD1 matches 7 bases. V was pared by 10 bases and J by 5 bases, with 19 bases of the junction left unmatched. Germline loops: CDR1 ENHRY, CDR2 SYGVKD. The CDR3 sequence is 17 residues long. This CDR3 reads CASSDYRNRGNTGELFF. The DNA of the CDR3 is TGTGCCAGCTCCGATTACCGCAACAGGGGAAATACCGGGGAGCTGTTTTTT.

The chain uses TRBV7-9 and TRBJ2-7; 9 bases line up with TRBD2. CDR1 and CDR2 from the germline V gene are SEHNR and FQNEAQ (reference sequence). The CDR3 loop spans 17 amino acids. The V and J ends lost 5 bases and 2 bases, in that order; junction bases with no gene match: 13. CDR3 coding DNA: TGTGCCAGCAGCCAACTACTAGGGGCGGGAGGGACCTACGAGCAGTACTTC. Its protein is CASSQLLGAGGTYEQYF.

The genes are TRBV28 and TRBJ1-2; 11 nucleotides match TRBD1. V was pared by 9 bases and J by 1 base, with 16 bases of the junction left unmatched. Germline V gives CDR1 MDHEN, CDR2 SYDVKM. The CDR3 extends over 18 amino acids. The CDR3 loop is CASRTGGSAPNGNYGYTF. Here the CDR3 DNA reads TGTGCCAGTAGGACAGGGGGCTCAGCTCCCAATGGTAACTATGGCTACACCTTC.

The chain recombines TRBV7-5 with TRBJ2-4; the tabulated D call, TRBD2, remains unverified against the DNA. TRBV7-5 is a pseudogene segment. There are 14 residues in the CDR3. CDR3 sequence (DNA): TGTGTCAGAAGGTCGGGGTTAGCCAAAAACATTCAGTACTTC. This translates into CVRRSGLAKNIQYF.